Below, 29 T cell receptor beta chains from the same sample are listed, as sequenced in a study of cytomegalovirus exposure and HLA in healthy donors. The method was immunoSEQ multiplex PCR; TCRdb's version includes in-frame clones alone and lacks a portion of them. Of tens of thousands of clones in the sample, approximately 96% were seen once. Sequencing input: PBMCs. These receptors originate from a man aged 18 to 29 in good health and CMV-seronegative.

The chain uses TRBV19 and TRBJ1-5; D call uncertain. The CDR3 sequence is 14 residues long. From germline, CDR1 is LNHDA and CDR2 SQIVND (reference sequence). V was clipped by 3 bases and J by 4 bases, with 10 bases between them. The CDR3, as DNA: TGTGCCAGTAGTATGTGGCAGCGAAATCAGCCCCAGCATTTT. It codes for CASSMWQRNQPQHF.

The chain couples TRBV5-4 to TRBJ1-4; D gene uncertain. V was pared by 0 bases and J by 8 bases, with 11 bases between. Germline-derived CDR1 and CDR2 are SGHNT and YYREEE (reference sequence). The CDR3 covers 14 residues. CDR3 in amino acids: CASSLDPGWEKLFF. CDR3 in DNA: TGTGCCAGCAGCTTGGATCCAGGTTGGGAAAAACTGTTTTTT.

This chain joins TRBV11-2 and TRBJ2-7; TRBD2 might be the D (5 bases). Germline V gene lookup returns CDR1 SGHAT and CDR2 FQNNGV. The CDR3 covers 15 residues. V was clipped by 1 base and J by 5 bases, with 15 bases between them. CDR3 residues: CASSLAAGIADEQYF. Written as DNA, the CDR3 is TGTGCCAGCAGCTTAGCGGCCGGGATCGCCGACGAGCAGTACTTC.

V is TRBV11-2 and J is TRBJ2-1; a weak D match, TRBD2 (5 bases). The V end was cut by 0 bases, the J end by 9 bases, with 12 bases between. CDR3 length equals 14 residues. Looked up from germline, CDR1 is SGHAT and CDR2 is FQNNGV. The CDR3: CASSLEASGVEQFF. CDR3 coding DNA: TGTGCCAGCAGCTTAGAGGCTTCCGGGGTTGAGCAGTTCTTC.

CDR3 amino acids: CASSSQPRGGQPQHF. Written as DNA, the CDR3 is TGTGCCAGTAGTTCCCAACCCAGGGGTGGACAGCCCCAGCATTTT. V is TRBV19 and J is TRBJ1-5; D is perhaps TRBD1 (6 bases). Germline assignment: CDR1 LNHDA and CDR2 SQIVND (reference sequence). The ends were cut back, 5 bases at V and 7 bases at J, with 18 bases in the middle. The CDR3 contains 15 residues.

The chain recombines TRBV7-6 with TRBJ2-2; TRBD2 matches 7 bases. This CDR3 comprises 15 residues. With 3 bases clipped from V and 0 bases from J, the junction kept 1 base outside the gene matches. The germline CDR1 and CDR2 sequences are SGHVS and FNYEAQ. The CDR3 DNA follows: TGTGCCAGCAGCTTTGGGACTACGAACACCGGGGAGCTGTTTTTT. Its protein product is CASSFGTTNTGELFF.

J is TRBJ2-3 and V is TRBV5-6, with 10 nucleotides matching TRBD2. Trimming cost V 6 bases and J 4 bases; bases outside gene matches: 11. The CDR3 loop spans 16 amino acids. Per germline, CDR1 SGHDT and CDR2 YYEEEE. The CDR3 here is CASNFISGRASDTQYF. The CDR3 region has the DNA TGTGCCAGCAATTTTATCAGCGGGAGGGCTTCAGATACGCAGTATTTT.

There are many counts of this clone. The V and J genes are TRBV6-5 and TRBJ1-1; 8 nucleotides align to TRBD1. Germline loops: CDR1 MNHEY, CDR2 SVGAGI. The trim removed 8 bases at V and 1 base at J, leaving 0 bases unmatched. This CDR3 has 12 amino acids. CDR3 protein: CASGTGNTEAFF. Written as DNA, the CDR3 is TGTGCCAGCGGGACAGGGAACACTGAAGCTTTCTTT.

This clone appeared once. The chain carries TRBV19 and TRBJ2-3, with 8 bases that match TRBD2. The CDR3 loop spans 17 amino acids. V was pared by 3 bases and J by 4 bases, with 12 bases of the junction left unmatched. CDR1 is LNHDA, CDR2 SQIVND, per germline (reference sequence). For the CDR3, the DNA is TGTGCCAGTAGTATGTCCGGGACTAGGCTCAACGCAGATACGCAGTATTTT. Translated: CASSMSGTRLNADTQYF.

The V gene is TRBV15, the J gene TRBJ2-4, with 8 positions matching TRBD2. Trimming cost V 2 bases and J 9 bases; bases outside gene matches: 15. The CDR3 runs to 17 residues. The V gene's germline CDR1 is LNHNV and CDR2 YYDKDF (reference sequence). CDR3 loop: CATSRPTSGLDFSIQYF. CDR3 sequence (DNA): TGTGCCACCAGCAGACCAACTTCGGGACTAGATTTTTCCATTCAGTACTTC. Filled out from reference TRBV15 and TRBJ2-4, the complete variable domain reads DAMVIQNPRYQVTQFGKPVTLSCSQTLNHNVMYWYQQKSSQAPKLLFHYYDKDFNNEADTPDNFQSRRPNTSFCFLDIRSPGLGDTAMYLCATSRPTSGLDFSIQYFGAGTRLSVL.

The V and J genes are TRBV10-3 and TRBJ1-4; 10 positions match TRBD1. In germline, CDR1 is ENHRY, CDR2 SYGVKD. This CDR3 region has 16 residues. V gave up 0 bases and J gave up 7 bases; unmatched junction bases: 5. CDR3 amino acids: CAISESARTGGEKLFF. In DNA form, the CDR3 reads TGTGCCATCAGTGAGTCGGCCAGGACAGGGGGTGAAAAACTGTTTTTT.

The rearrangement links TRBV15 to TRBJ2-6; TRBD1 matches 8 bases. Per germline, CDR1 LNHNV and CDR2 YYDKDF (reference sequence). V shed 0 bases, J shed 0 bases, and the junction held 4 bases outside the gene matches. The CDR3 loop spans 18 amino acids. CDR3 nucleotides: TGTGCCACCAGCAGAGAGGACAGGGAAGTCTCTGGGGCCAACGTCCTGACTTTC. Translated: CATSREDREVSGANVLTF.

This chain links TRBV28 with TRBJ2-4; 12 bases agree with TRBD2. The CDR3 covers 18 residues. The trim removed 2 bases at V and 0 bases at J, leaving 5 bases unmatched. Germline CDR1 and CDR2: MDHEN and SYDVKM. CDR3 loop: CASSLPGLAGLAKNIQYF. The CDR3 bases are TGTGCCAGCAGTTTACCGGGACTAGCGGGTCTAGCCAAAAACATTCAGTACTTC.

V and J are TRBV28 and TRBJ2-5; D is uncertain. Germline V gene lookup returns CDR1 MDHEN and CDR2 SYDVKM. The CDR3 sequence is 13 residues long. V lost 5 bases and J lost 1, with 8 bases in between. CDR3 bases: TGTGCCAGCAGTCCCAGAATCCAAGAGACCCAGTACTTC. Its protein is CASSPRIQETQYF.

The chain couples TRBV30 to TRBJ2-5; D gene ambiguous. Germline V gene sequence: CDR1 GTSNPN, CDR2 SVGIG (reference sequence). CDR3 size: 11 residues. The V and J ends lost 0 bases and 5 bases respectively, with 4 bases between them. Here the CDR3 DNA reads TGTGCCTGGAGTGTATCTGAGACCCAGTACTTC. This gives the protein CAWSVSETQYF.

This clone came up once. The chain carries TRBV11-2 and TRBJ2-3, with D tentatively TRBD2 (6 bases). V shed 1 base and J shed 5 bases, with 22 bases lying between them. Looked up from germline, CDR1 is SGHAT and CDR2 is FQNNGV. CDR3 length: 18 amino acids. CDR3 region: CASSLGVGSGGSGDTQYF. CDR3 sequence (DNA): TGTGCCAGCAGCTTAGGCGTCGGGAGCGGAGGCAGCGGAGATACGCAGTATTTT.

V usage is TRBV5-6 and J usage is TRBJ1-1, with 9 bases aligning to TRBD1. The germline CDR1 and CDR2 sequences are SGHDT and YYEEEE. The CDR3 sequence is 15 residues long. V was clipped by 1 base and J by 4 bases; unmatched bases: 5. CDR3 sequence: CASSLLTGGVTEAFF. The CDR3, as DNA: TGTGCCAGCAGCTTGCTAACAGGGGGCGTCACTGAAGCTTTCTTT.

This rearrangement joins TRBV27 to TRBJ1-1, with D perhaps matching TRBD1 (6 bases). Germline lookup yields CDR1 MNHEY and CDR2 SMNVEV (reference sequence). The V gene lost 7 bases and the J gene lost 5 bases, with 20 bases spanning the gap. CDR3 size: 15 residues. CDR3 sequence (DNA): TGTGCCAGCACCCCAATCGGGGGGCTGGGGACTGAAGCTTTCTTT. Its protein is CASTPIGGLGTEAFF.

CDR3 bases: TGCGCCAGCAGAGATGGACAGGGGCCCTACAATGAGCAGTTCTTC. This gives the protein CASRDGQGPYNEQFF. The chain links TRBV10-2 to TRBJ2-1, with TRBD1 matching over 9 bases. Germline-derived CDR1 and CDR2 are WSHSY and SAAADI. The CDR3 is 15 amino acids. V was clipped by 6 bases and J by 2 bases; unmatched bases: 5.

The chain carries TRBV16 and TRBJ1-1; D is possibly TRBD1 (6 bases). The CDR3 spans 13 residues. V shed 4 bases and J shed 11 bases, with 17 bases lying between them. Per the germline V gene, CDR1 is KGHSY and CDR2 is FQNENV. DNA for the CDR3: TGTGCCAGCAGCCCCGGACAGCGTCGTTGGGCTTTCTTT. This translates into CASSPGQRRWAFF.

V usage is TRBV5-4 and J usage is TRBJ2-3, with 10 bases lining up with TRBD2. The CDR3 is made up of 16 amino acids. Germline trimming cut 4 bases from V and 1 base from J; bases unmatched to any gene: 6. Germline V CDR1 and CDR2: SGHNT, YYREEE (reference sequence). This chain's CDR3 is CASSPKLAGGTDTQYF. CDR3 sequence (DNA): TGTGCCAGCAGCCCAAAGCTAGCGGGAGGCACAGATACGCAGTATTTT.

In DNA form, the CDR3 reads TGTGCCAGCAGCCCCCCGGTAGCGGGAGAGGTTAATGAGCAGTTCTTC. This translates into CASSPPVAGEVNEQFF. V is TRBV7-9 and J is TRBJ2-1; 9 positions match TRBD2. With V trimmed by 5 bases and J by 7 bases, 12 bases remained unmatched. Germline V gene lookup returns CDR1 SEHNR and CDR2 FQNEAQ (reference sequence). The CDR3 has 16 residues.

The rearrangement joins TRBV19 to TRBJ2-1, with 11 bases matching TRBD2. Trimming cost V 3 bases and J 4 bases; bases outside gene matches: 5. The CDR3 has 16 amino acids. Germline V gene lookup returns CDR1 LNHDA and CDR2 SQIVND (reference sequence). DNA of the CDR3: TGTGCCAGTAGTATGATGGGACTAGCGGTTTACAATGAGCAGTTCTTC. Translating gives CASSMMGLAVYNEQFF.

The rearrangement links TRBV27 to TRBJ2-3; the D gene is possibly TRBD2 (7 bases). Trimming removed 1 base at V and 4 bases at J, with 18 bases between. This CDR3 region has 17 residues. Germline CDR1 and CDR2: MNHEY and SMNVEV (reference sequence). In nucleotides, the CDR3 is TGTGCCAGCAGTTTATGGGTGCGCGGGGGACACGCAGATACGCAGTATTTT. This gives the protein CASSLWVRGGHADTQYF.

The chain recombines TRBV5-5 with TRBJ2-3; possibly TRBD2 for D (5 bases). Per the germline V gene, CDR1 is SGHKS and CDR2 is YYEKEE (reference sequence). Trimming removed 0 bases at V and 0 bases at J, with 11 bases between. The CDR3 sequence is 16 residues long. CDR3 in DNA: TGTGCCAGCAGCTTGGGTCCTAGCAGGAGCACAGATACGCAGTATTTT. It specifies CASSLGPSRSTDTQYF.

J is TRBJ2-1 and V is TRBV28, with TRBD2 as a possible D gene (6 bases). CDR1 MDHEN and CDR2 SYDVKM come from the germline V gene. CDR3 length: 13 amino acids. V lost 9 bases and J lost 15, with 24 bases in between. The CDR3 here is CASSPGAWKWGFF. In DNA form, the CDR3 reads TGTGCCAGTTCACCGGGAGCATGGAAATGGGGGTTCTTC.

This clone has only one observation. The genes are TRBV4-1 and TRBJ2-1; TRBD2 agrees at 8 bases. V gave up 6 bases and J gave up 4 bases; unmatched junction bases: 8. The CDR3 runs to 15 residues. Germline CDR1 reads MGHRA; CDR2 reads YSYEKL. CDR3 loop: CASRRSGGPYNEQFF. CDR3 bases: TGCGCCAGCAGGCGATCGGGAGGGCCATACAATGAGCAGTTCTTC.

This chain joins TRBV28 and TRBJ2-3, with 9 positions matching TRBD2. The V and J ends lost 3 bases and 4 bases, in that order; junction bases with no gene match: 14. CDR3 length equals 18 residues. Germline loops: CDR1 MDHEN, CDR2 SYDVKM. CDR3 region: CASSFSPSGAIASDTQYF. CDR3 bases: TGTGCCAGCAGTTTTTCCCCTAGCGGGGCGATAGCCTCAGATACGCAGTATTTT.

V and J are TRBV28 and TRBJ1-3; D remains unclear. The CDR3 totals 13 residues. Germline values: CDR1 MDHEN, CDR2 SYDVKM. Between the trimmed V and J ends, which lost 8 bases and 3 bases, there was a span of 11 bases. CDR3: CASLGGSGNTIYF. In DNA, the CDR3 is TGTGCCAGCCTTGGAGGGAGTGGAAACACCATATATTTT.